The 10 T cell receptor beta chains below were found in one sample sequenced in a study of glioma-infiltrating T cells. Using RNA template, CDR3s of TCR alpha and beta were amplified with iRepertoire arm-PCR. TCRdb recomputed calls from the multiplex PCR reads with MiXCR, one row per CDR3 protein. The table has around 350,000 distinct CDR3 sequences, 41% seen once. Sample: glioma tissue, nonneoplastic brain tissue, or PBMCs (not recorded which). All receptors come from a human donor with low-grade glioma or glioblastoma, undergoing nonglioma brain surgery, or in good health (not recorded which).

With regard to this clonotype: The germline gene is not matched at one end of the junction; a read error may be the cause. J is TRBJ2-6 and V is TRBV6-2 or TRBV6-3; tentative D call: TRBD1 (5 bases). Per the germline V gene, CDR1 is MNHEY and CDR2 is SVGEGT. The CDR3 totals 13 residues. The CDR3 spells CTSRSPGANVLTF. CDR3 nucleotides: TGTACCAGCAGGAGCCCTGGGGCCAACGTCCTAACTTTC.

V and J are TRBV2 and TRBJ1-5, with TRBD1 matching 7 bases. CDR3 size: 14 residues. V was pared by 6 bases and J by 5 bases, with 7 bases of the junction left unmatched. CDR1 and CDR2 (germline): SNHLY, FYNNEI. As DNA, the CDR3 is TGTGCCAGCAGCCTCCACCAGGGGGATCAGCCCCAGCATTTT. Translation gives CASSLHQGDQPQHF.

This clonotype was seen a few times. The chain employs TRBV20-1 and TRBJ2-5; D is unclear. The CDR3 is 13 residues long. CDR1 is DFQATT, CDR2 SNEGSKA, per germline (reference sequence). With 3 bases removed from V and 1 base from J, the gap between germline ends came to 9 bases. The CDR3 sequence is CSASTGVQETQYF. The CDR3 DNA reads TGCAGTGCTAGTACCGGTGTCCAAGAGACCCAGTACTTC.

On this clonotype itself: Given a much more abundant clone one base away, this may be a read error. The CDR3 does not end in the conserved phenylalanine or tryptophan, so this is likely a read error. This rearrangement joins TRBV7-2 to TRBJ2-3; D gene unclear. The CDR3 totals 13 residues. Germline V lookup: CDR1 SGHTA, CDR2 FQGNSA. Trimming cost V 3 bases and J 0 bases, with 4 bases left between them. CDR3 coding DNA: TGTGCCAGCAGCTTTGTCAGCACAGATACGCAGTATTCT. Its translation is CASSFVSTDTQYS.

This clonotype was observed many times. The chain links TRBV6-1 to TRBJ2-7; no definite D call. This CDR3 has 10 amino acids. Trimming took 3 bases from V and 3 from J, leaving 0 bases between them. Germline V gives CDR1 MNHNS, CDR2 SASEGT. The CDR3 DNA reads TGTGCCAGCAGTGACTACGAGCAGTACTTC. This codes for CASSDYEQYF.

This clonotype was recorded a few times. The chain is built from TRBV29-1 and TRBJ2-3; 10 nucleotides match TRBD1. Germline V CDR1 and CDR2: SQVTM, ANQGSEA. The CDR3 has 12 amino acids. V gave up 7 bases and J gave up 4 bases; unmatched junction bases: 2. Here the CDR3 DNA reads TGCAGCGCGACAGGGGGCGCAGATACGCAGTATTTT. Its protein product is CSATGGADTQYF.

The J gene is TRBJ2-5, the V gene TRBV11-3; a weak D match, TRBD1 (6 bases). The V end was cut by 3 bases, the J end by 3 bases, with 8 bases between. The CDR3 totals 13 residues. The germline V gene has CDR1 SGHNT and CDR2 YENEEA. In nucleotides, the CDR3 is TGTGCCAGCAGCTTGGACAGCGAAGAGACCCAGTACTTC. This encodes CASSLDSEETQYF.

Many counts were recorded for this clonotype. The rearrangement uses TRBV28 and TRBJ1-1; D is unclear. Deletions cut 7 bases from V and 1 base from J, with 22 bases between. Germline V gives CDR1 MDHEN, CDR2 SYDVKM. The CDR3 extends over 17 amino acids. The CDR3 DNA reads as TGTGCCAGCACCCTCCCCTGGCGGGCAGGCCGGAACACTGAAGCTTTCTTT. Protein: CASTLPWRAGRNTEAFF.

This clonotype showed up many times. The chain is built from TRBV7-2 and TRBJ2-7, with D hard to call. CDR1 and CDR2 (germline): SGHTA, FQGNSA. This CDR3 spans 13 amino acids. Trimming removed 1 base from V and 6 bases from J, with 10 bases in between. The CDR3 protein is CASSLELGREQYF. The CDR3 bases are TGTGCCAGCAGCTTAGAGCTAGGGCGCGAGCAGTACTTC.

This clonotype was observed many times. This chain uses TRBV28 with TRBJ2-7, with TRBD1 identical over 8 bases. With V trimmed by 5 bases and J by 3 bases, 0 bases remained unmatched. The CDR3 runs to 12 residues. The germline V gene encodes CDR1 MDHEN and CDR2 SYDVKM. CDR3 nucleotides: TGTGCCAGCAGTGACAGGGGCTACGAGCAGTACTTC. Its translation is CASSDRGYEQYF.